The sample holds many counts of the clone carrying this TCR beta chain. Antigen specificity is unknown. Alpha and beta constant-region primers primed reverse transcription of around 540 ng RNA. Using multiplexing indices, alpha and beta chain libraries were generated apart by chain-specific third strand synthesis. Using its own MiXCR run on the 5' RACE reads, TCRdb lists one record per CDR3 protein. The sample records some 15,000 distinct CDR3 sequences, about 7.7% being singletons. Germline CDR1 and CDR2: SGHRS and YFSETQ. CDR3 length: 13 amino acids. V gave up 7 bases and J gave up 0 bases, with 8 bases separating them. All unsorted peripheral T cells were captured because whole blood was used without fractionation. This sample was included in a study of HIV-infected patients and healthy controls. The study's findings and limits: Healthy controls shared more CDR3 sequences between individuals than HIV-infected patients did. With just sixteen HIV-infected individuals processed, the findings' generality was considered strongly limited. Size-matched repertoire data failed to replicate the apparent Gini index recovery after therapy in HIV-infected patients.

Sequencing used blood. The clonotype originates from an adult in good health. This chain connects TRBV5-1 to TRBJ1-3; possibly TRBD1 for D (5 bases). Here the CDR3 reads CASYDSSGNTIYF. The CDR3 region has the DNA TGCGCCAGCTATGACAGCTCTGGAAACACCATATATTTT. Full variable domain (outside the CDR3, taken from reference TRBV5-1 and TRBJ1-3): KAGVTQTPRYLIKTRGQQVTLSCSPISGHRSVSWYQQTPGQGLQFLFEYFSETQRNKGNFPGRFSGRQFSNSRSEMNVSTLELGDSALYLCASYDSSGNTIYFGEGSWLTVV.